Shown below are 6 T cell receptor beta chains from a single sample sequenced in a study of tumor-infiltrating lymphocytes in oesophageal squamous cell carcinoma listed by TCRdb under 2016. Libraries came from PCR. The instrument given in TCRdb is Illumina HiSeq 2000. TCRdb redid the processing of the public reads, applying fastp at Q25 and MiXCR, and retained in-frame beta chains. Every distinct CDR3 protein forms one entry, paired with its most common genes and DNA. For this sample the table gives approximately 20,000 distinct CDR3 sequences, of which around 38% were detected only once. The leading ten clones occupy about 6.8% of the sample. The sample comprised blood. These receptors were collected from a male donor with esophageal squamous cell carcinoma.

This clonotype is medium-sized in the sample. The V call is TRBV6-6, the J call TRBJ2-6, with D uncertain. CDR1 is MNHNY and CDR2 is SVGAGI in the germline V gene (reference sequence). Trimming shortened V by 0 bases and J by 0 bases, and 6 bases separated the two germline ends. The CDR3 totals 16 residues. CDR3: CASSYSRNSGANVLTF. CDR3 coding DNA: TGTGCCAGCAGTTACTCACGGAACTCTGGGGCCAACGTCCTGACTTTC.

In its sample, this clonotype was seen a few times. CDR3 amino acids: CASSLLPASGGLSEQFF. The CDR3, as DNA: TGTGCCAGCAGCCTCCTCCCAGCTAGCGGGGGCTTGAGTGAGCAGTTCTTC. The chain couples TRBV9 to TRBJ2-1, with 10 bases lining up with TRBD2. CDR1 is SGDLS, CDR2 YYNGEE, per germline. J gave up 9 bases and V 4 bases, and 16 bases lay outside the gene matches. This CDR3 contains 17 residues. The entire variable domain, with the rest obtained from reference TRBV9 and TRBJ2-1, is as follows: DSGVTQTPKHLITATGQRVTLRCSPRSGDLSVYWYQQSLDQGLQFLIQYYNGEERAKGNILERFSAQQFPDLHSELNLSSLELGDSALYFCASSLLPASGGLSEQFFGPGTRLTVL.

This rearrangement joins TRBV2 to TRBJ2-5; perhaps TRBD1 as D (5 bases). Trimming took off 7 bases at V and 4 bases at J, with 22 bases between the two ends. Germline assignment: CDR1 SNHLY and CDR2 FYNNEI. The CDR3 totals 16 residues. CDR3: CASTMFRAKGGETQYF. CDR3 sequence (DNA): TGTGCCAGCACGATGTTCAGGGCCAAGGGTGGAGAGACCCAGTACTTC.

CDR3 DNA sequence: TGTGCCATCAGTGAGCCTTACCTTGGAGGACAGGGGGCCTACGAGCAGCACTTT. Translation: CAISEPYLGGQGAYEQHF. The rearrangement joins TRBV10-3 to TRBJ1-6, with TRBD1 matching 11 bases. This CDR3 has 18 amino acids. J lost 19 bases, V lost 2 bases, and 22 bases had no gene match. Germline CDR1 ENHRY, CDR2 SYGVKD.

This sequence joins TRBV12-3 or TRBV12-4 and TRBJ1-2; possibly TRBD1 for D (5 bases). CDR3 length: 14 amino acids. The V end was cut by 2 bases, the J end by 3 bases, with 10 bases between. CDR3 coding DNA: TGTGCCAGCAGTTTAAGTATACAGGACTATGGCTACACCTTC. It codes for CASSLSIQDYGYTF.

The rearrangement joins TRBV24-1 to TRBJ2-1; D may be TRBD1 (6 bases). Germline CDR1 reads KGHDR; CDR2 reads SFDVKD. Trimming removed 3 bases at V and 0 bases at J, with 14 bases between. The CDR3 is made up of 17 amino acids. The CDR3 nucleotides read TGTGCCACCAGTGATACCACTACAGGGAGCTCCTACAATGAGCAGTTCTTC. Protein: CATSDTTTGSSYNEQFF.